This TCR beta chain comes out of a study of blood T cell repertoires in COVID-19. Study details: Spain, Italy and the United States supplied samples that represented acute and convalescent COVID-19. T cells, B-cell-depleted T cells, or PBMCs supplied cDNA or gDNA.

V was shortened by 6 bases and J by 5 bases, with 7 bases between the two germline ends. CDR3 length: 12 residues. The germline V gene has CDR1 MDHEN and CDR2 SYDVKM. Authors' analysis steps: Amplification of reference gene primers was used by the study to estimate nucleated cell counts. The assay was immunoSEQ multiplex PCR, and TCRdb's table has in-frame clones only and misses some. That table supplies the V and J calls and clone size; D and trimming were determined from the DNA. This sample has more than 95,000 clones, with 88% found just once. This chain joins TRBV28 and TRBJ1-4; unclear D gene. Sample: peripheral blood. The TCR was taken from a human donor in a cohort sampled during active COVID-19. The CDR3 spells CASSTENEKLFF. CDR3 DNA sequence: TGTGCCAGCAGCACAGAGAATGAAAAACTGTTTTTT.